The 3 T cell receptor beta chains reported below all come from one sample, sequenced in a study of T cells expressing NK-cell markers. TCRdb reanalyzed the 5' RACE reads and collapses them to one entry per CDR3 protein, without DNA. Here the sample table reports a few hundred thousand distinct CDR3 sequences. Sequencing was performed on blood T cells: a sorted CD56 or NKG2C T cell subset, CD4+ or CD8+ T cells, or bulk PBMC T cells (not recorded which). Receptors originate from a man aged 18-75 years in good health.

CDR3 sequence: CASSWNPGQSYYGYTF. V and J are TRBV5-1 and TRBJ1-2; TCRdb's assignment of TRBD1 cannot be checked, as there is no DNA. This CDR3 region has 16 residues. CDR1 is SGHRS, CDR2 YFSETQ, per germline.

This chain uses TRBV20-1 with TRBJ1-2; TCRdb's D call of TRBD1 is untestable without DNA. Germline assignment: CDR1 DFQATT and CDR2 SNEGSKA (reference sequence). The CDR3 length is 14 residues. The CDR3 loop reads CSARDVQGVGGYTF.

Here the CDR3 reads CSASNRYEQYF. The chain is built from TRBV20-1 and TRBJ2-7. Per germline, CDR1 DFQATT and CDR2 SNEGSKA (reference sequence). The CDR3 is 11 residues long.